These T cell receptor beta chains were read from a single sample in a study of T cell repertoires in cytomegalovirus infection. TCRdb re-analysed the reads in MiXCR, keeping a single row per CDR3 protein. The table includes roughly 500,000 distinct CDR3 sequences, more than 30% detected once. No cognate antigen is known for these TCRs. Source: cultured PBMCs, taken from culture after CMV antigen stimulation. These receptors were taken from a human donor in good health (CMV status not recorded). Some clones in this sample may be carry-over from other donors' samples. Each CDR3 is given without its conserved first and last residue.

j_call v_call cdr3_aa
TRBJ2-1 TRBV12-3/TRBV12-4 ASSPSILAGVSEQF
TRBJ1-1 TRBV7-2 ASSRATGPPNTEAF
TRBJ1-5 TRBV19 ASSIEGTPGQPQH
TRBJ2-3 TRBV7-9 ASSLVPAGARDTQY
TRBJ2-1 TRBV18 ASSPGVATNYNEQF
TRBJ2-5 TRBV7-2 ASSHPQPGQETQY
TRBJ2-1 TRBV12-3/TRBV12-4 ASSKIMASGYYNEQF
TRBJ1-1 TRBV7-2 ASSRRMGGGLYTEAF
TRBJ2-3 TRBV7-2 ASSTRAGDTQY
TRBJ1-5 TRBV12-3/TRBV12-4 ASSPRYGGQPQH
TRBJ2-7 TRBV18 ASSPRGQISYEQY
TRBJ2-1 TRBV6-2/TRBV6-3 ASRVAGATYNEQF
TRBJ1-1 TRBV7-6 ASSLAPPGVNTEAF
TRBJ2-5 TRBV6-5 ASSPSGRPETQY
TRBJ2-3 TRBV5-4 ATGRSFGTQY
TRBJ1-2 TRBV7-2 ASSLAGRPSRGYGYT
TRBJ2-7 TRBV6-1 ASSSAGGPTEQY
TRBJ2-3 TRBV5-1 ASSLGLAEGTDTQY
TRBJ2-1 TRBV6-1 ASIGSSLNEQF
TRBJ2-5 TRBV7-6 ASSQLLGRGKETQY
TRBJ2-7 TRBV7-9 ASSLALRDYEQY
TRBJ2-7 TRBV7-2 ASSSQGEGVYEQY
TRBJ1-1 TRBV6-1 ASRGRNMNTEAF
TRBJ2-2 TRBV6-5 ASSYLTSGSRDGELF
TRBJ2-6 TRBV7-3 ASSLTGTLSGANVLT
TRBJ2-3 TRBV20-1 SARLAGVSDTQY
TRBJ2-5 TRBV12-3/TRBV12-4 ASSLQEFQETQY
TRBJ2-7 TRBV4-1 ASSQDQSSGAYEQY
TRBJ2-5 TRBV7-6 ASSLAGGGTTQY
TRBJ1-1 TRBV6-1 ASTRDTNTEAF
TRBJ2-1 TRBV27 ASRPGRAARRMNEQF
TRBJ2-7 TRBV2 ASSEALARGEQY
TRBJ2-1 TRBV5-1 ASSLSGTSDYNEQF
TRBJ2-4 TRBV20-1 SARGPDFKNIQY
TRBJ2-7 TRBV7-2 ASRTSGGSYEQY
TRBJ2-6 TRBV19 TSSYTDGANVLT
TRBJ2-2 TRBV28 ASQTKNTGELF
TRBJ1-5 TRBV2 ASSEGLQPQH